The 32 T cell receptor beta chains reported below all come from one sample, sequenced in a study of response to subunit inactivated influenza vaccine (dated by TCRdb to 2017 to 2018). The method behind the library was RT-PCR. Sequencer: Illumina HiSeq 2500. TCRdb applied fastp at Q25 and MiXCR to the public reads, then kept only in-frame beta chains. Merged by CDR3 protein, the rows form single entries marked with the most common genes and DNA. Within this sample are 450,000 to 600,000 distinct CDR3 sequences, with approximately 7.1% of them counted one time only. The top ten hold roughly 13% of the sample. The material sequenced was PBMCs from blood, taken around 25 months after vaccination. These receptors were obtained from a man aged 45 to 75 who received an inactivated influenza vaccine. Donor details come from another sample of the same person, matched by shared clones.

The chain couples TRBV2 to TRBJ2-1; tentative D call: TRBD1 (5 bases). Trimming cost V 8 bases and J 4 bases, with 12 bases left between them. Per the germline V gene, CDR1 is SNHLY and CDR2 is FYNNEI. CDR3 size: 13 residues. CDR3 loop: CASQVAGYNEQFF. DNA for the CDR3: TGTGCCAGCCAGGTGGCAGGGTACAATGAGCAGTTCTTC.

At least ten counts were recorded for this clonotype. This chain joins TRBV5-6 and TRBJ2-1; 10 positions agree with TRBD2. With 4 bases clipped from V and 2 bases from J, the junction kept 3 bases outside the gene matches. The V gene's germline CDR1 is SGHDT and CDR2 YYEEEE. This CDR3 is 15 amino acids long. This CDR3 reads CASSGLAGAYNEQFF. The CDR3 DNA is TGTGCCAGCAGCGGCCTAGCGGGAGCCTACAATGAGCAGTTCTTC.

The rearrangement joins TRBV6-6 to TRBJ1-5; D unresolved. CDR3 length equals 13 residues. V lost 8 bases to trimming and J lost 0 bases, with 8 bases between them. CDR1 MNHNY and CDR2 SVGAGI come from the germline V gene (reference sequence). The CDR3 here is CASQEYSNQPQHF. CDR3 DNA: TGTGCCAGCCAAGAATATAGCAATCAGCCCCAGCATTTT.

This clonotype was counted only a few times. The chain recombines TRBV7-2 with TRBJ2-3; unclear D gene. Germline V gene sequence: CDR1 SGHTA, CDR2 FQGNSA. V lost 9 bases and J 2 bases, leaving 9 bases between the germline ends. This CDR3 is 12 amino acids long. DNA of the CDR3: TGTGCCAGTGGTAGTTACACAGATACGCAGTATTTT. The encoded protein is CASGSYTDTQYF.

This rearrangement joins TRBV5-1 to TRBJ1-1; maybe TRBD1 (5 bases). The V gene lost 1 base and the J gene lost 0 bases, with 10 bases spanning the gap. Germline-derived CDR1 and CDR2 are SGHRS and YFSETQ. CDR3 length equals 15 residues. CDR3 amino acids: CASSLQGSLNTEAFF. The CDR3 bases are TGCGCCAGCAGCTTGCAGGGTTCGTTGAACACTGAAGCTTTCTTT.

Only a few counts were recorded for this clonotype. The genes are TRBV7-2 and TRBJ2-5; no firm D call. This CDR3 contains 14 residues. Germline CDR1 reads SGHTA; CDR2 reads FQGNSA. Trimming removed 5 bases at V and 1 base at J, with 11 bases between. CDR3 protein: CASSRLLIQETQYF. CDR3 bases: TGTGCCAGCAGCAGACTCCTAATCCAAGAGACCCAGTACTTC.

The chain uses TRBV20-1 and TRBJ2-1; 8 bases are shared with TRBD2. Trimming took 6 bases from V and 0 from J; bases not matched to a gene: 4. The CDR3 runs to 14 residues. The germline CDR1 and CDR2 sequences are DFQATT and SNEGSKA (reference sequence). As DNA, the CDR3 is TGCAGTGCACGACTAGCGACCTCCTACAATGAGCAGTTCTTC. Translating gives CSARLATSYNEQFF.

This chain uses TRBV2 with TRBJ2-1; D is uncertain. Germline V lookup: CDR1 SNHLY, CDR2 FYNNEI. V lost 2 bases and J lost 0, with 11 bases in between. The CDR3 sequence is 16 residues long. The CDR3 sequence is CASSERSASSYNEQFF. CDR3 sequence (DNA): TGTGCCAGCAGTGAAAGGAGCGCAAGCTCCTACAATGAGCAGTTCTTC.

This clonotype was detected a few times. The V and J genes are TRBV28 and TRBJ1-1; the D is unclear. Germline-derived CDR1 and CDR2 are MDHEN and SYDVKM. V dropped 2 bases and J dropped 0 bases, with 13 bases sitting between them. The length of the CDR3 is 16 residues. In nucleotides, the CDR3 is TGTGCCAGCAGTTTAGGTAGGGATCTCATGAACACTGAAGCTTTCTTT. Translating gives CASSLGRDLMNTEAFF.

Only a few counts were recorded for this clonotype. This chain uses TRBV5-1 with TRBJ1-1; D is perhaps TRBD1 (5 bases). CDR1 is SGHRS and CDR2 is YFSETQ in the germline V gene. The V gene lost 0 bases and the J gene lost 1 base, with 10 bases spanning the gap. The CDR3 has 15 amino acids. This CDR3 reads CASSLDGRENTEAFF. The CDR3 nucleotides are TGCGCCAGCAGCTTGGATGGCAGGGAGAACACTGAAGCTTTCTTT.

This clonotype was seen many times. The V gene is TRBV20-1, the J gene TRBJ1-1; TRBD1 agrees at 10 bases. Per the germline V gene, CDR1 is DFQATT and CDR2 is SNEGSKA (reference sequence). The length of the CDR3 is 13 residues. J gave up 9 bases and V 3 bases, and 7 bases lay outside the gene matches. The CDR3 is CSARRQGANKAFF. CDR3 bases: TGCAGTGCTAGGAGACAGGGGGCTAATAAAGCTTTCTTT.

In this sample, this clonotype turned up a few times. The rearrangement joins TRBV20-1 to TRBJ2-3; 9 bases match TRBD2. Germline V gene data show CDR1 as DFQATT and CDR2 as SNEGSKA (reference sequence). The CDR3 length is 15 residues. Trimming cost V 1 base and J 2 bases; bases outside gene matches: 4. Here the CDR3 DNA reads TGCAGTGCTAGAGCACTAGCGGGCAACACAGATACGCAGTATTTT. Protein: CSARALAGNTDTQYF.

CDR3 sequence: CASSLAAGAVNNEQFF. CDR3 in DNA: TGTGCCAGCAGCTTAGCAGCGGGAGCCGTAAACAATGAGCAGTTCTTC. The chain uses TRBV7-6 and TRBJ2-1; 8 bases are shared with TRBD2. Germline V lookup: CDR1 SGHVS, CDR2 FNYEAQ. Trimming took 0 bases from V and 5 from J; bases not matched to a gene: 6. This CDR3 region has 16 residues.

Here the CDR3 reads CASSVLGQRDYGYTF. The CDR3 DNA follows: TGTGCCAGCAGTGTACTTGGACAGAGGGACTATGGCTACACCTTC. The chain uses TRBV28 and TRBJ1-2; possible D gene TRBD1, 6 bases. This CDR3 region has 15 residues. The germline V gene has CDR1 MDHEN and CDR2 SYDVKM. V gave up 5 bases and J gave up 3 bases, with 16 bases separating them.

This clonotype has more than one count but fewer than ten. CDR3 sequence (DNA): TGTGCCAGCAGTTTAGCTAGCGGACCAAGCACAGATACGCAGTATTTT. Its translation: CASSLASGPSTDTQYF. V and J are TRBV27 and TRBJ2-3; 7 bases are shared with TRBD2. The CDR3 consists of 16 residues. V trimming: 2 bases; J trimming: 0 bases; junction bases outside the gene matches: 5. Germline CDR1 is MNHEY and CDR2 is SMNVEV (reference sequence).

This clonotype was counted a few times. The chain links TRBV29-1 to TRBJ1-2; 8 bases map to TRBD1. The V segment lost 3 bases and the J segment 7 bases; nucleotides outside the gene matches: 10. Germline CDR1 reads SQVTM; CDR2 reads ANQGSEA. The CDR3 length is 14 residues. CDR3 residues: CSVDEGQGYSGYTF. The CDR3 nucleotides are TGCAGCGTTGACGAAGGACAGGGCTATTCTGGCTACACCTTC.

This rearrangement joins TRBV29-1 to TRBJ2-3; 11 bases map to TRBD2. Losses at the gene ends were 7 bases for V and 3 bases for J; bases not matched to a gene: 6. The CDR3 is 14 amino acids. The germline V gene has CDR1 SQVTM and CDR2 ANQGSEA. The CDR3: CSGSTSGRTDTQYF. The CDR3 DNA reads TGCAGCGGGTCCACTAGCGGGAGAACAGATACGCAGTATTTT.

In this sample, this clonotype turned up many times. The CDR3 DNA sequence: TGTGCCAGCAGCTTGGGCGGGTTCACCGGGGAGCTGTTTTTT. This gives the protein CASSLGGFTGELFF. The chain has TRBV7-9 and TRBJ2-2; tentative D call: TRBD2 (5 bases). With 3 bases removed from V and 4 bases from J, the gap between germline ends came to 9 bases. CDR3 length: 14 residues. Germline lookup yields CDR1 SEHNR and CDR2 FQNEAQ (reference sequence).

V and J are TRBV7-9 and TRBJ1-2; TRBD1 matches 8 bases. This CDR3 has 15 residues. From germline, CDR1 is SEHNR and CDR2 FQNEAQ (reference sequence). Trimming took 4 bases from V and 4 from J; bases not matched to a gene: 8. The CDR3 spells CASSSDRVYVYGYTF. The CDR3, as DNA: TGTGCCAGCAGCTCGGACAGGGTCTACGTCTATGGCTACACCTTC.

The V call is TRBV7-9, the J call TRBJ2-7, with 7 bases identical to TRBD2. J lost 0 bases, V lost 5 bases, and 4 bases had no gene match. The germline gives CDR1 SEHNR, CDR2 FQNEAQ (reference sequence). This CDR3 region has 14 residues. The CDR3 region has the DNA TGTGCCAGCAGCCCGCGGACTAGCTCCTACGAGCAGTACTTC. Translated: CASSPRTSSYEQYF.

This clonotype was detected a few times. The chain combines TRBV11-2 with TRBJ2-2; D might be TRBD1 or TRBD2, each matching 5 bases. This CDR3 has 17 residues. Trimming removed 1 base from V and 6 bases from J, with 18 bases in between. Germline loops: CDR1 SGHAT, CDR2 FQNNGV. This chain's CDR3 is CASSLVEGQGIPGELFF. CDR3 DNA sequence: TGTGCCAGCAGCTTAGTAGAGGGTCAGGGAATCCCCGGGGAGCTGTTTTTT. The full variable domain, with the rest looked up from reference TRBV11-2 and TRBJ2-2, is EAGVAQSPRYKIIEKRQSVAFWCNPISGHATLYWYQQILGQGPKLLIQFQNNGVVDDSQLPKDRFSAERLKGVDSTLKIQPAKLEDSAVYLCASSLVEGQGIPGELFFGEGSRLTVL.

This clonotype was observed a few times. The CDR3 here is CSAKRTGMDQPQHF. The DNA for the CDR3 is TGCAGTGCTAAGAGGACAGGGATGGACCAGCCCCAGCATTTT. J is TRBJ1-5 and V is TRBV20-1, with 8 bases lining up with TRBD1. Losses at the gene ends were 4 bases for V and 7 bases for J; bases not matched to a gene: 9. The CDR3 sequence is 14 residues long. CDR1 and CDR2 from the germline V gene are DFQATT and SNEGSKA (reference sequence).

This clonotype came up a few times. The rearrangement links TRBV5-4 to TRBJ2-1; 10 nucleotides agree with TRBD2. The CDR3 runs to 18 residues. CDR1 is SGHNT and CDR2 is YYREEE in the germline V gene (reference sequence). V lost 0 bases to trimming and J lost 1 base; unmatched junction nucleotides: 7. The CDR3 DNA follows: TGTGCCAGCAGCTTGGCCTACGAGACTAGCGGGTCCTACAATGAGCAGTTCTTC. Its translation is CASSLAYETSGSYNEQFF.

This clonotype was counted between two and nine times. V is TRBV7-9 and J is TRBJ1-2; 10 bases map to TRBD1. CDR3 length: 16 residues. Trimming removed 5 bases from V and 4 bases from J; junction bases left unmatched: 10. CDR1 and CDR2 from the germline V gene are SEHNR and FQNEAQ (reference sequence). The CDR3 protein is CASSTGTGAFGYGYTF. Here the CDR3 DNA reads TGTGCCAGCAGCACCGGGACAGGGGCATTTGGCTATGGCTACACCTTC.

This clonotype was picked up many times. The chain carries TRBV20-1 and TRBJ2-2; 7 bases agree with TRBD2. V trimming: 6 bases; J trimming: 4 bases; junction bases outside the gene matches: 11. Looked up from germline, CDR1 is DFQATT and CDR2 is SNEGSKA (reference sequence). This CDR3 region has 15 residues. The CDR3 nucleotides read TGCAGTGCCGCTCGGGGACTAACCCTCACCGGGGAGCTGTTTTTT. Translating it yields CSAARGLTLTGELFF.

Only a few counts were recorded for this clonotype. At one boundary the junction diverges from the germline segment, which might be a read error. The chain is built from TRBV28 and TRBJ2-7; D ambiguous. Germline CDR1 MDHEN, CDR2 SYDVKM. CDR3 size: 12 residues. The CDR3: CASSPRMGRQDF. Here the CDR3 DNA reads TGTGCCAGCAGCCCACGGATGGGCCGCCAGGACTTC.

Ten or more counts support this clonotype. Written as DNA, the CDR3 is TGTGCCACCAGTGATTCGGCCAGGGGACCCACCGGGGAGCTGTTTTTT. Its protein product is CATSDSARGPTGELFF. The rearrangement links TRBV24-1 to TRBJ2-2; TRBD1 might be the D (6 bases). The V end lost 2 bases, the J end lost 4 bases, and 13 bases lay between the germline ends. The CDR3 runs to 16 residues. Germline CDR1 reads KGHDR; CDR2 reads SFDVKD.

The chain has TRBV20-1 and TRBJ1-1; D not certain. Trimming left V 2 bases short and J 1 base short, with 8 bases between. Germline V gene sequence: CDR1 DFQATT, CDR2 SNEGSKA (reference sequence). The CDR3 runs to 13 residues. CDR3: CSARTGENTEAFF. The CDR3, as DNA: TGCAGTGCTAGAACCGGGGAGAACACTGAAGCTTTCTTT.

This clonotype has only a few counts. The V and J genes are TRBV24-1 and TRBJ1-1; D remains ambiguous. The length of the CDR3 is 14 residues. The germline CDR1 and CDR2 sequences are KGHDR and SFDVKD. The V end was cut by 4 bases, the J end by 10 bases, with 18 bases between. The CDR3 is CATSEAGPVARAFF. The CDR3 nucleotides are TGTGCCACCAGTGAGGCCGGGCCGGTAGCGAGAGCTTTCTTT.

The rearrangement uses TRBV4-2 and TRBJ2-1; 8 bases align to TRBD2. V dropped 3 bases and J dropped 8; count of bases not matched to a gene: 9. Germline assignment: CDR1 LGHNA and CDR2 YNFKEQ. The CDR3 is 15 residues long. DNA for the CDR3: TGTGCCAGCAGCCACAGAAGCCGGGGGGGGGATGAGCAGTTCTTC. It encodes CASSHRSRGGDEQFF.

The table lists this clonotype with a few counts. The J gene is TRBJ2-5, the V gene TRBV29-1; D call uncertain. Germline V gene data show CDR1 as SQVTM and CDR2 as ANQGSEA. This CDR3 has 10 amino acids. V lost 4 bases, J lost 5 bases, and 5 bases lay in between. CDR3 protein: CSVARETQYF. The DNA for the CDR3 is TGCAGCGTTGCCAGGGAGACCCAGTACTTC.

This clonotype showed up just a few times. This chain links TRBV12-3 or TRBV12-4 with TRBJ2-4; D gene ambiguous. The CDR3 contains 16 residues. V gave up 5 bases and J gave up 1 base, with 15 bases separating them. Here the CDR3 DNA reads TGTGCCAGCAGTATAGACCTATATCTGGCCAAAAACATTCAGTACTTC. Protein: CASSIDLYLAKNIQYF.